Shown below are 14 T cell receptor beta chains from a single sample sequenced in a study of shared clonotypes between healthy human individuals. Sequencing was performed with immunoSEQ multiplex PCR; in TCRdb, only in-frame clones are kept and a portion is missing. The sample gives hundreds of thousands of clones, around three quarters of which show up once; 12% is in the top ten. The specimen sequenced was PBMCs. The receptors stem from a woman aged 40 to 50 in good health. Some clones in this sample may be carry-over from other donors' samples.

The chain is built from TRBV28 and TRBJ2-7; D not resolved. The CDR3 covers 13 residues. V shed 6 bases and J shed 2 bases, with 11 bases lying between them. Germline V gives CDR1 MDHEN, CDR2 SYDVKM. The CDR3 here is CASSRPAAYEQYF. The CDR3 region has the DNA TGTGCCAGCAGCCGCCCCGCGGCCTACGAGCAGTACTTC.

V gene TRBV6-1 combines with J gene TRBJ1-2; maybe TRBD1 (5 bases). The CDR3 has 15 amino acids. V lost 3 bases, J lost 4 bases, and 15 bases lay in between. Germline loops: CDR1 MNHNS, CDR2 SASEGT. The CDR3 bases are TGTGCCAGCAGTGACAGGACATACTCCCTCTATGGCTACACCTTC. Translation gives CASSDRTYSLYGYTF.

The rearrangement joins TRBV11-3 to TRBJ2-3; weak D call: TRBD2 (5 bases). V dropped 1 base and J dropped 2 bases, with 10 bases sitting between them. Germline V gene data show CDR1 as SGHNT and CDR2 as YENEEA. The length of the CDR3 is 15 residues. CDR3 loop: CASSLGDGNTDTQYF. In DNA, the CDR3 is TGTGCCAGCAGCTTAGGCGACGGGAACACAGATACGCAGTATTTT.

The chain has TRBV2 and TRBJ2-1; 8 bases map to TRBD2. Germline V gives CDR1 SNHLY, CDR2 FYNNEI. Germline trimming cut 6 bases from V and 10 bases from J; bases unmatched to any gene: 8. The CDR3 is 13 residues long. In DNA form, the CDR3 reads TGTGCCAGCAGGGTTAGCGGGACCCGGGAGCAGTTCTTC. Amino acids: CASRVSGTREQFF.

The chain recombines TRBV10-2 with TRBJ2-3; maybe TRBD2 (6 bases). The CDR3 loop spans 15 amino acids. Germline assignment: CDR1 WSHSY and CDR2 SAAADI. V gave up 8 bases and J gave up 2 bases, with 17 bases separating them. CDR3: CASRKLAVNTDTQYF. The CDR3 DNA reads TGCGCCAGCCGGAAACTAGCAGTAAACACAGATACGCAGTATTTT.

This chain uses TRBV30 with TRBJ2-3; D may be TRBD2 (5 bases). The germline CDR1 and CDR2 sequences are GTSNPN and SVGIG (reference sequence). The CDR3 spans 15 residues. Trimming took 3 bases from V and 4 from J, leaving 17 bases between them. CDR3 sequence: CAWRPGGPPPDTQYF. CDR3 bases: TGTGCCTGGAGGCCAGGCGGGCCCCCCCCAGATACGCAGTATTTT.

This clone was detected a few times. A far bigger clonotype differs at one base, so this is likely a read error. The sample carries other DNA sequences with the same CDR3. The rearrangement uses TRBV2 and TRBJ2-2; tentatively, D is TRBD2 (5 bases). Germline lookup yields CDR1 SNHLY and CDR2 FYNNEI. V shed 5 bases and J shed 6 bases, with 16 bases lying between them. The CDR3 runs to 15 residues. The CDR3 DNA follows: TGTGCCAGCAGTCCGCCAGCAGCCGGGGCCGGGGAGCTGTTTTTT. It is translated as CASSPPAAGAGELFF.

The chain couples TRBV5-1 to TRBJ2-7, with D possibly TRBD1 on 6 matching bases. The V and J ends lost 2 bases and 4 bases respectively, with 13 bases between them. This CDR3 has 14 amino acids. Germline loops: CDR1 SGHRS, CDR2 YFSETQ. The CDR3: CASSLQGSGYEQYF. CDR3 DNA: TGCGCCAGCAGCTTACAGGGCTCGGGTTACGAGCAGTACTTC.

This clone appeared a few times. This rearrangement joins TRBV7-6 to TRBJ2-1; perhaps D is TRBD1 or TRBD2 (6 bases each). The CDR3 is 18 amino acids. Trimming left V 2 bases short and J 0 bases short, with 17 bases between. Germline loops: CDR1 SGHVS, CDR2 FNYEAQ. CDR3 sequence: CASSLRGLAASSYNEQFF. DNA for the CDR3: TGTGCCAGCAGCTTAAGGGGGTTAGCGGCCTCCTCCTACAATGAGCAGTTCTTC.

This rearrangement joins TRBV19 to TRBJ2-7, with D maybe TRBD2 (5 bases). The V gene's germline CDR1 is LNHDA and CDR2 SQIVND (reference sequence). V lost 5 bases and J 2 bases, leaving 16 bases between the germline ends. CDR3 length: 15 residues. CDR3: CASSPREARTYEQYF. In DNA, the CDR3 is TGTGCCAGTAGTCCCCGGGAAGCGCGAACCTACGAGCAGTACTTC.

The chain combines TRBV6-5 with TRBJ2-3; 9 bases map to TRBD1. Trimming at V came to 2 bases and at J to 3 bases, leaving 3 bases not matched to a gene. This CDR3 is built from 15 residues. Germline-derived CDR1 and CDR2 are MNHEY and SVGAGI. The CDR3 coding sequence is TGTGCCAGCAGTTACCCGGGACAGGGTACAGATACGCAGTATTTT. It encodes CASSYPGQGTDTQYF.

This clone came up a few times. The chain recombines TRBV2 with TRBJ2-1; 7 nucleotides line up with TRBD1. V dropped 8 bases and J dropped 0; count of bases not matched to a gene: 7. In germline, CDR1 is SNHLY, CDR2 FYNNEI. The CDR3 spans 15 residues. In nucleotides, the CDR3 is TGTGCCAGCGTCAAGGGGGCGAGCTCCTACAATGAGCAGTTCTTC. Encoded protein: CASVKGASSYNEQFF. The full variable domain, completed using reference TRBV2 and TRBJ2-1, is EPEVTQTPSHQVTQMGQEVILRCVPISNHLYFYWYRQILGQKVEFLVSFYNNEISEKSEIFDDQFSVERPDGSNFTLKIRSTKLEDSAMYFCASVKGASSYNEQFFGPGTRLTVL.

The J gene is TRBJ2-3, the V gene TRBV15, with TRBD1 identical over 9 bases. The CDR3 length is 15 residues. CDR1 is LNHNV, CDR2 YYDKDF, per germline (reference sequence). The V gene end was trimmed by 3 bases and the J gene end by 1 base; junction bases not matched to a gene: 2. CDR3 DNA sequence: TGTGCCACCAGCAGCCGGACAGGGGGCACAGATACGCAGTATTTT. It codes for CATSSRTGGTDTQYF.

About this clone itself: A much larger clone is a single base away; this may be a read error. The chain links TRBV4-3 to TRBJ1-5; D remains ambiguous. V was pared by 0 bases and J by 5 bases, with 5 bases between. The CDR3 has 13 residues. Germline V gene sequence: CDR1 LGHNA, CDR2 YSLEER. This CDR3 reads CASSQDVDQPQHF. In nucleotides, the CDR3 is TGCGCCAGCAGCCAAGATGTGGATCAGCCCCAGCATTTT.